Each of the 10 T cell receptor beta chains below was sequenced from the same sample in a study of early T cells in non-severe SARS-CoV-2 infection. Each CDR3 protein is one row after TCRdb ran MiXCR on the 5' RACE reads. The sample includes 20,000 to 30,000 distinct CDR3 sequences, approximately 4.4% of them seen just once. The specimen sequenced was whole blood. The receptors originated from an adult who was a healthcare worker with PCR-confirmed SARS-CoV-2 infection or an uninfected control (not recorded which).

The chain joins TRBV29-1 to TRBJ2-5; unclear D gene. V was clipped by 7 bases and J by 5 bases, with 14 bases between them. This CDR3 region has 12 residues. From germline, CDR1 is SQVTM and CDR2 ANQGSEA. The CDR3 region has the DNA TGCAGCGCTGGACGGCCTGGGGAGACCCAGTACTTC. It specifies CSAGRPGETQYF.

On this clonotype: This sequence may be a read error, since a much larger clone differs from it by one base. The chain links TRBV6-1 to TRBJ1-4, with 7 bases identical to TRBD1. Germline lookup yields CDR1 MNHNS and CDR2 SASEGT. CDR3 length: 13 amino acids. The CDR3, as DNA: TGTGCCGGCAGTGAAGACAGGGCGGCAAGTCTGTTTTTT. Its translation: CAGSEDRAASLFF.

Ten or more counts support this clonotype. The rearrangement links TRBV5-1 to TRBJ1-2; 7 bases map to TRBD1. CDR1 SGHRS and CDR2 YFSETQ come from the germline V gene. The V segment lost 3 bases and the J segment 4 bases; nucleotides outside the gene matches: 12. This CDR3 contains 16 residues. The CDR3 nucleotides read TGCGCCAGCAGCTCGGGAGACAGGGCTTTGTTCTATGGCTACACCTTC. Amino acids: CASSSGDRALFYGYTF.

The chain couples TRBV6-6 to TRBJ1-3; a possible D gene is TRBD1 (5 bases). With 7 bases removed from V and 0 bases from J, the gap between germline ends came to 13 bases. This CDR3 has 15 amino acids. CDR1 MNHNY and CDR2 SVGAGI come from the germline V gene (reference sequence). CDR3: CASTARQTSGNTIYF. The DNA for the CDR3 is TGTGCCAGCACGGCCCGACAGACCTCTGGAAACACCATATATTTT.

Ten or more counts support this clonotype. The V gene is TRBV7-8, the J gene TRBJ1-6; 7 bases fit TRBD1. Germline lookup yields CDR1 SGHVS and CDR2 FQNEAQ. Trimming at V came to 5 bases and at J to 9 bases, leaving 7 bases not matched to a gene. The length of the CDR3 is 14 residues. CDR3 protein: CASSPDRVGSPLHF. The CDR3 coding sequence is TGTGCCAGCAGCCCCGACAGGGTGGGTTCACCCCTCCACTTT. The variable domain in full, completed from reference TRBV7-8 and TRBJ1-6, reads GAGVSQSPRYKVAKRGQDVALRCDPISGHVSLFWYQQALGQGPEFLTYFQNEAQLDKSGLPSDRFFAERPEGSVSTLKIQRTQQEDSAVYLCASSPDRVGSPLHFGNGTRLTVT.

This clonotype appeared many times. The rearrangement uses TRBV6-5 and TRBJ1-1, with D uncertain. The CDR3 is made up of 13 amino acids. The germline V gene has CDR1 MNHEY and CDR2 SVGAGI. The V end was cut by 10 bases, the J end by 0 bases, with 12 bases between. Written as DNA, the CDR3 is TGTGCCACAGAAAGGGCAATGAACACTGAAGCTTTCTTT. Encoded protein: CATERAMNTEAFF.

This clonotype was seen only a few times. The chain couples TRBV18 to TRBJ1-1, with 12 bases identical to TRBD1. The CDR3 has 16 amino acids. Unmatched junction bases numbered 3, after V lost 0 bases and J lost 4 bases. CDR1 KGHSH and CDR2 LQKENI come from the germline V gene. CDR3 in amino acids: CASSPPGTGGLTEAFF. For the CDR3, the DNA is TGTGCCAGCTCACCACCTGGGACAGGGGGCCTCACTGAAGCTTTCTTT. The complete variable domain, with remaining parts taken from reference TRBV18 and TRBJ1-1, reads NAGVMQNPRHLVRRRGQEARLRCSPMKGHSHVYWYRQLPEEGLKFMVYLQKENIIDESGMPKERFSAEFPKEGPSILRIQQVVRGDSAAYFCASSPPGTGGLTEAFFGQGTRLTVV.

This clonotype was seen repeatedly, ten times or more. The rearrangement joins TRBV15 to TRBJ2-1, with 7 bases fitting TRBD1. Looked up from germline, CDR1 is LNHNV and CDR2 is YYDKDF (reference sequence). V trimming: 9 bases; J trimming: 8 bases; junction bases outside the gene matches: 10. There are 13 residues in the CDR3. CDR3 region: CATKLQGIDEQFF. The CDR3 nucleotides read TGTGCCACAAAACTACAGGGGATCGATGAGCAGTTCTTC.

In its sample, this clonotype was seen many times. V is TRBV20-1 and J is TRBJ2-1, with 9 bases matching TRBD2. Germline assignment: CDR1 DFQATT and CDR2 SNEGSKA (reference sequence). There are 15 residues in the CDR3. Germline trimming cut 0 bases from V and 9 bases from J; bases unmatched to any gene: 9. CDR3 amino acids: CSAREPGAGGGEQFF. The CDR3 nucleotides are TGCAGTGCTAGAGAGCCAGGAGCGGGAGGTGGTGAGCAGTTCTTC.

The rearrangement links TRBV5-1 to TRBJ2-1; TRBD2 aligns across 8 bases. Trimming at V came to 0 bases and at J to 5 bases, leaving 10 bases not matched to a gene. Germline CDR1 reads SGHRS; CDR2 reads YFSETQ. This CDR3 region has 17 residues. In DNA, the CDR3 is TGCGCCAGCAGCTTGGGATCACGGCTAGCGGGTAACAATGAGCAGTTCTTC. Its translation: CASSLGSRLAGNNEQFF.